This record concerns one T cell receptor (beta chain) sequence. Its antigen is still unknown. This sample is drawn from a study of naive and memory T cell subsets. Overall study findings and caveats: Potentially, T cell activation and differentiation skew this RNA-based measurement.

The V segment lost 0 bases and the J segment 9 bases; nucleotides outside the gene matches: 2. The CDR3 is 14 amino acids. Germline-derived CDR1 and CDR2 are MNHEY and SVGAGI. The library had UMIs added by 3' ligation of an oligonucleotide to TCR cDNA. Whole-blood samples were under 3 ml of peripheral blood from healthy adult volunteers. Cells were not sorted; total RNA input targeted 1 to 1000 ng. The SP2 primer and nested alpha and beta constant region primers amplified ligated cDNA in four rounds. Reverse transcription of blood and skin TCR RNA was primed at alpha and beta constant regions. From the 5' RACE reads, TCRdb called clonotypes with MiXCR, one entry per CDR3 protein. Seen here are about 62,000 distinct CDR3 sequences, 6.5% to 9% observed once, and the top ten hold less than 20%.

The rearrangement links TRBV6-5 to TRBJ2-1; TRBD1 matches 10 bases. The clonotype originates from a female donor in good health. In nucleotides, the CDR3 is TGTGCCAGCAGTTACTCCGGGGACAGGGGTGAGCAGTTCTTC. This codes for CASSYSGDRGEQFF.